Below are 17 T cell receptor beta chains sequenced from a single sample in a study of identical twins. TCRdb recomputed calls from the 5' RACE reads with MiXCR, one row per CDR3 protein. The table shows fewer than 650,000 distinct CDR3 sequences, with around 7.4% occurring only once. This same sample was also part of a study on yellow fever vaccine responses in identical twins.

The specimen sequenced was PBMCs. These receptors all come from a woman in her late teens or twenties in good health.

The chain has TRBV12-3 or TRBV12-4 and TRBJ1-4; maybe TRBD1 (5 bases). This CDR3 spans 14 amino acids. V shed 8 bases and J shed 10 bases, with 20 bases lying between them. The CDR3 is CASRTMQGQRKLFF. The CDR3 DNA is TGTGCCAGCCGCACCATGCAGGGTCAAAGAAAACTGTTTTTT.

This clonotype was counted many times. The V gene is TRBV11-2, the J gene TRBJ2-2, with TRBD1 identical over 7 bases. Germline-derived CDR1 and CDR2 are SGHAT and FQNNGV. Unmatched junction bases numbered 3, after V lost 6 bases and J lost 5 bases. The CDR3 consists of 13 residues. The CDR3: CASSYRGTGELFF. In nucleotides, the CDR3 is TGTGCCAGCAGTTACAGGGGAACCGGGGAGCTGTTTTTT. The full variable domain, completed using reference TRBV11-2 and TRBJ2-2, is EAGVAQSPRYKIIEKRQSVAFWCNPISGHATLYWYQQILGQGPKLLIQFQNNGVVDDSQLPKDRFSAERLKGVDSTLKIQPAKLEDSAVYLCASSYRGTGELFFGEGSRLTVL.

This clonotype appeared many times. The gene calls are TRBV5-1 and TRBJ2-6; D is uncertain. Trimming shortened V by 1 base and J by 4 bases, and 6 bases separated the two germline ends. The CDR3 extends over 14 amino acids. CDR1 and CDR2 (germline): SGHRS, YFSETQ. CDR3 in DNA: TGCGCCAGCAGCTTGCTTGAAGGGGCCAACGTCCTGACTTTC. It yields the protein CASSLLEGANVLTF.

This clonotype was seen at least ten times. CDR3 amino acids: CASSQDRAQPQHF. CDR3 bases: TGTGCCAGCAGCCAGGACAGGGCCCAGCCCCAGCATTTT. The gene calls are TRBV12-3 or TRBV12-4 and TRBJ1-5; 8 nucleotides align to TRBD1. V was clipped by 6 bases and J by 7 bases; unmatched bases: 5. CDR3 length: 13 amino acids.

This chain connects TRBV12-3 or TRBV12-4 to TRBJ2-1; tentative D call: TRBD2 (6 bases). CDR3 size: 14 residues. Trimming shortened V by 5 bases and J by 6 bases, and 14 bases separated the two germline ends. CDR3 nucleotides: TGTGCCAGCAGTCGGGACCAGGGAGGCAATGAGCAGTTCTTC. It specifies CASSRDQGGNEQFF.

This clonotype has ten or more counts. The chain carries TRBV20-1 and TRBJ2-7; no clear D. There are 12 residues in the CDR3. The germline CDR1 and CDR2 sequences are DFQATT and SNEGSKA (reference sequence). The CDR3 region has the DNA TGCGGAGCGCAGTTACTCGCCTACGAGCAGTACTTC. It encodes CGAQLLAYEQYF.

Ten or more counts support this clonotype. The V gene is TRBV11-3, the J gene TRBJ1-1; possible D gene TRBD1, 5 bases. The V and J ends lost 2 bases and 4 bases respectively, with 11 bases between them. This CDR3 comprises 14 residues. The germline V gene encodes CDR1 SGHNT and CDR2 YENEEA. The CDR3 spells CASSLRQGGTEAFF. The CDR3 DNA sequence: TGTGCCAGCAGCTTACGGCAGGGAGGCACTGAAGCTTTCTTT.

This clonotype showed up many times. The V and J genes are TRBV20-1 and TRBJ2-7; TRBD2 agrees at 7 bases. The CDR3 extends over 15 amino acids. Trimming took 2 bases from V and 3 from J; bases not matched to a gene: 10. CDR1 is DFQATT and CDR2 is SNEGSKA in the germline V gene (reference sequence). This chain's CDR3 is CSARRLGRGVYEQYF. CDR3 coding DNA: TGCAGTGCTAGACGTCTAGGCCGGGGGGTCTACGAGCAGTACTTC.

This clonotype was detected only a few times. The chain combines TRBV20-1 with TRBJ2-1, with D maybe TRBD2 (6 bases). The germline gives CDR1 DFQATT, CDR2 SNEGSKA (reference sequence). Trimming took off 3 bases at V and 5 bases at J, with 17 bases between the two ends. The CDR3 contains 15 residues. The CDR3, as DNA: TGCAGTGCTAGTCGGGTCGGGAGAGGAAACAATGAGCAGTTCTTC. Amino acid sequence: CSASRVGRGNNEQFF.

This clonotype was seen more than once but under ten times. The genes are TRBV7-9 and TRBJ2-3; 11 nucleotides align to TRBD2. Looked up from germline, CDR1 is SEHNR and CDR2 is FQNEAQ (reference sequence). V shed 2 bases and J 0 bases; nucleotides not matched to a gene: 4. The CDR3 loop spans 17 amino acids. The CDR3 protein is CASSLLAGGASTDTQYF. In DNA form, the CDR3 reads TGTGCCAGCAGCTTACTAGCGGGGGGAGCTAGCACAGATACGCAGTATTTT. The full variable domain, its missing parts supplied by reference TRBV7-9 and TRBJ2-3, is DTGVSQNPRHKITKRGQNVTFRCDPISEHNRLYWYRQTLGQGPEFLTYFQNEAQLEKSRLLSDRFSAERPKGSFSTLEIQRTEQGDSAMYLCASSLLAGGASTDTQYFGPGTRLTVL.

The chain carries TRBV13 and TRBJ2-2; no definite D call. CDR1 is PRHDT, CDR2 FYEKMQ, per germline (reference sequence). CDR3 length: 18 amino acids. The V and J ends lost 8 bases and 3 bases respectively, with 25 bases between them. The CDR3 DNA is TGTGCCAGCTGTGAACACTACCCGGGCCCCTCTGACACCGGGGAGCTGTTTTTT. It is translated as CASCEHYPGPSDTGELFF.

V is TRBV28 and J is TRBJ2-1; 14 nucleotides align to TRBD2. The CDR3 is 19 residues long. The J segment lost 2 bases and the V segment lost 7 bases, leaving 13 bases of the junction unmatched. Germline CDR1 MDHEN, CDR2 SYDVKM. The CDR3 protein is CASTPPGLAGAPPYNEQFF. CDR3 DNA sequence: TGTGCCAGCACCCCTCCGGGACTAGCGGGAGCCCCCCCCTACAATGAGCAGTTCTTC.

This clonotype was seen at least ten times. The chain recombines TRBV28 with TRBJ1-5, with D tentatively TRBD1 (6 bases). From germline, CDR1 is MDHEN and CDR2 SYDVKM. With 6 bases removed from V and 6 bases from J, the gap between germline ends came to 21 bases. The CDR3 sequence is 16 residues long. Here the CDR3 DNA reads TGTGCCAGCAGAATCGGGACAACGGGCGGGAGTCAGCCCCAGCATTTT. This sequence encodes CASRIGTTGGSQPQHF.

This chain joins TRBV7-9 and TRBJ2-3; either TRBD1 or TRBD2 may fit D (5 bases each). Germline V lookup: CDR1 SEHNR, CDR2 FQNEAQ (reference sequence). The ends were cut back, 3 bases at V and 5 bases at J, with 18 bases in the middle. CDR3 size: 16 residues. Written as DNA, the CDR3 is TGTGCCAGCAGCTTTGGACCCCCGAGGGGTGGAGATACGCAGTATTTT. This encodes CASSFGPPRGGDTQYF.

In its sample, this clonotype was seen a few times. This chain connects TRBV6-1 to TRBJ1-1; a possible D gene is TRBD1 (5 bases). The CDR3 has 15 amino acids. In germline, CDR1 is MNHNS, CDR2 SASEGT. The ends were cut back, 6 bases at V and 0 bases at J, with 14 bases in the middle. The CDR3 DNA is TGTGCCAGCAGAGGGGTGACACAGCTGAACACTGAAGCTTTCTTT. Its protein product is CASRGVTQLNTEAFF.

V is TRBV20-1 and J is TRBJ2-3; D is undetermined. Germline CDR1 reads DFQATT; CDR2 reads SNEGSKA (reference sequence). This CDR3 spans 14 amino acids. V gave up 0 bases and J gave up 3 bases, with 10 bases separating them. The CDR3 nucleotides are TGCAGTGCTAGAGATGACTTAGGGACAGATACGCAGTATTTT. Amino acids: CSARDDLGTDTQYF.

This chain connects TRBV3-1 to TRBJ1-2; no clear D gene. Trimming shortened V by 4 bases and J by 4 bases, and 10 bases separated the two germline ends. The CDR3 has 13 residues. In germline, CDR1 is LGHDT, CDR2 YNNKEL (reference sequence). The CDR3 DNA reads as TGTGCCAGCAGCCCCATAGAGGGCTATGGCTACACCTTC. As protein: CASSPIEGYGYTF.